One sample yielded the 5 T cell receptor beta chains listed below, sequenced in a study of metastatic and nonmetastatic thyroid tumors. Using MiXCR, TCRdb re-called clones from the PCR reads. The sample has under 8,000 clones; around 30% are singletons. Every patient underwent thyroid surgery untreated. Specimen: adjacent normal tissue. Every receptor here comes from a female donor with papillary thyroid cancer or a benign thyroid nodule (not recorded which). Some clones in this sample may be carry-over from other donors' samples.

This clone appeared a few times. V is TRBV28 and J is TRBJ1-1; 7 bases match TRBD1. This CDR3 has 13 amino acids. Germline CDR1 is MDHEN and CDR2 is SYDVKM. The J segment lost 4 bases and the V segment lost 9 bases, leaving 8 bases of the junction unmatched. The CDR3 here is CASQTGRVTEAFF. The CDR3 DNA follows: TGTGCCAGTCAGACAGGGAGGGTCACTGAAGCTTTCTTT.

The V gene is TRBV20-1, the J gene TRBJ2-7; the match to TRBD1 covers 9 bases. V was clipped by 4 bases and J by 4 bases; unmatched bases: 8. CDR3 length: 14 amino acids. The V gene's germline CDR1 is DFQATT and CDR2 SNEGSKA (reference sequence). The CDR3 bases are TGCAGTGCTAATCCGAGACAGGGGGGGTACGAGCAGTACTTC. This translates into CSANPRQGGYEQYF.

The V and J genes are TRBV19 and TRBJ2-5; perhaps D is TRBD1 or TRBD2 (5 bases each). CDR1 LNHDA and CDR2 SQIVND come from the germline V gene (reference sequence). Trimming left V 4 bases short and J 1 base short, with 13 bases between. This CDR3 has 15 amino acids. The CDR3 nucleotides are TGTGCCAGTAGTACAGGGACCCGCTTCCAAGAGACCCAGTACTTC. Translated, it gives CASSTGTRFQETQYF.

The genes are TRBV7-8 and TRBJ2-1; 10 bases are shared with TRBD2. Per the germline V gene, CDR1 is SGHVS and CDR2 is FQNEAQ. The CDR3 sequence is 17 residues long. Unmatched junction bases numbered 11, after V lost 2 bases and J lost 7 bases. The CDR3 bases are TGTGCCAGCAGCTTATTCAGCGGGGGGGCAATTATAAATGAGCAGTTCTTC. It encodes CASSLFSGGAIINEQFF.

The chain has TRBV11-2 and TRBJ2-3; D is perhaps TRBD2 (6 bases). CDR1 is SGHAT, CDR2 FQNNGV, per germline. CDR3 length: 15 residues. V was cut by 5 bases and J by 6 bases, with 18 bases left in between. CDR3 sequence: CASSVLPGLRDTQYF. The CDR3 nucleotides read TGTGCCAGCAGCGTACTACCGGGACTGAGGGATACGCAGTATTTT.